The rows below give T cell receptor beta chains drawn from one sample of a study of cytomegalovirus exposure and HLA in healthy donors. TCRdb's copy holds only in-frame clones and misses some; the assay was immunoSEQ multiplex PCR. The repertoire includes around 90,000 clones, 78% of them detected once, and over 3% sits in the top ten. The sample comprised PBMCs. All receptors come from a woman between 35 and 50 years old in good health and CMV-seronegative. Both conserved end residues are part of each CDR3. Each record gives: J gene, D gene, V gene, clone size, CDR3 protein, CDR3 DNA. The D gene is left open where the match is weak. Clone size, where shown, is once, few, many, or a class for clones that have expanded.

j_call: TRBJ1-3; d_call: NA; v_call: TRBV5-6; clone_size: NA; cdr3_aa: CASSLSSSSGNTIYF; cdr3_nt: TGTGCCAGCAGCTTAAGCTCGTCCTCTGGAAACACCATATATTTT
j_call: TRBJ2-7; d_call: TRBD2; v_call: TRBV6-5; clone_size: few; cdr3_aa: CASSPTPGRRYEQYF; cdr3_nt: TGTGCCAGCAGCCCCACCCCCGGGAGGAGGTACGAGCAGTACTTC
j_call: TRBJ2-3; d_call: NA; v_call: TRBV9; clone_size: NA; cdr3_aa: CASSVWDSYTDTQYF; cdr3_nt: TGTGCCAGCAGCGTCTGGGACTCCTACACAGATACGCAGTATTTT
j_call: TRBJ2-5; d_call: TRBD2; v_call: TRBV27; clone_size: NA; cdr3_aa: CASSFGGRAETQYF; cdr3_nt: TGTGCCAGCAGTTTCGGCGGGAGGGCAGAGACCCAGTACTTC
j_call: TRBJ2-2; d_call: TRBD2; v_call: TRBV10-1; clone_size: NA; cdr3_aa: CASSEFLGLAGAHTGELFF; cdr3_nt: TGCGCCAGCAGTGAGTTTCTAGGACTAGCGGGAGCACACACCGGGGAGCTGTTTTTT
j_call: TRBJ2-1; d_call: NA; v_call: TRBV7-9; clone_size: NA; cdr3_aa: CASSTSGRGDNEQFF; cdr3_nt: TGTGCCAGCAGCACGAGCGGGCGAGGCGACAATGAGCAGTTCTTC
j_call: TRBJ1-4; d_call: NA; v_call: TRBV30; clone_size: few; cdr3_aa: CAWSQGNEKLFF; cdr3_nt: TGTGCCTGGAGTCAGGGAAATGAAAAACTGTTTTTT
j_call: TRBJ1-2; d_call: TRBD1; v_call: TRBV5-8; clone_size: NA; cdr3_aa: CASSLGQGFYGYTF; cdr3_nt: TGTGCCAGCAGCTTGGGACAGGGATTCTATGGCTACACCTTC
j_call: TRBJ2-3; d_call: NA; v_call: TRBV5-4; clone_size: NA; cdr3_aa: CATTAYSTDTQYF; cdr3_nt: TGTGCGACGACAGCGTATAGCACAGATACGCAGTATTTT
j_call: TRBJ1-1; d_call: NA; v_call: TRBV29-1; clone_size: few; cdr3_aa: CSVAGFGTEAFF; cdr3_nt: TGCAGCGTTGCGGGTTTCGGCACTGAAGCTTTCTTT
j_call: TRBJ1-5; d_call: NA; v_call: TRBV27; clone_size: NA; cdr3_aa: CASSSTRSNQPQHF; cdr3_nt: TGTGCCAGCAGTTCGACAAGGAGCAATCAGCCCCAGCATTTT
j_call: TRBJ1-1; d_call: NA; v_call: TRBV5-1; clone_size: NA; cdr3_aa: CATRGINTEAFF; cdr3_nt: TGCGCCACCCGGGGGATTAACACTGAAGCTTTCTTT
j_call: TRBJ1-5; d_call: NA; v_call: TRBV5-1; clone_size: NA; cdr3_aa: CASSLAGNSNQPQHF; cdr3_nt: TGCGCCAGCAGCTTGGCAGGGAATAGCAATCAGCCCCAGCATTTT
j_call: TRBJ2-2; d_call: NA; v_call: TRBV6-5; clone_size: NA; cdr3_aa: CASSYLRGASTGELFF; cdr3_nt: TGTGCCAGCAGTTACCTCAGGGGAGCAAGCACCGGGGAGCTGTTTTTT
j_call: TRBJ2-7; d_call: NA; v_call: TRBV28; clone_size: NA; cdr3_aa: CASSFFGGPYEQYF; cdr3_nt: TGTGCCAGCAGTTTCTTTGGAGGGCCCTACGAGCAGTACTTC
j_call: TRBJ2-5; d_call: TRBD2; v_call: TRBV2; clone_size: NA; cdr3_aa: CASPLTLAELETQYF; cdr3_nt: TGTGCCAGTCCCCTCACGCTAGCGGAGTTGGAGACCCAGTACTTC
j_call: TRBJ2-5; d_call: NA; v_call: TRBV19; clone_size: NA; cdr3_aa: CASGGRRQETQYF; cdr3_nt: TGTGCCAGCGGCGGGCGGCGACAAGAGACCCAGTACTTC
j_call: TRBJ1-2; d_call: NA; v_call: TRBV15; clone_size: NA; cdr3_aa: CATSRDTQGDLYGYTF; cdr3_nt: TGTGCCACCAGCAGAGATACGCAGGGCGATCTCTATGGCTACACCTTC
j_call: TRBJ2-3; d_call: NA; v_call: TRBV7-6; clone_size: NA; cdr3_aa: CASSLDSYTDTQYF; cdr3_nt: TGTGCCAGCAGCTTAGACTCCTACACAGATACGCAGTATTTT
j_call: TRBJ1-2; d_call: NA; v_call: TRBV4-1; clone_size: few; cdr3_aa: CASSQDFGRGPGGYTF; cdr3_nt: TGCGCCAGCAGCCAAGATTTTGGCAGGGGCCCTGGGGGCTACACCTTC
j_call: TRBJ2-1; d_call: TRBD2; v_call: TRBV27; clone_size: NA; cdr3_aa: CASSLSPGLAGDNEQFF; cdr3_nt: TGTGCCAGCAGTCTCTCCCCCGGACTAGCGGGAGACAATGAGCAGTTCTTC
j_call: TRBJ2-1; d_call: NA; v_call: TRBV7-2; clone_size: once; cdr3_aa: CASSLLSKGAAYNEQFF; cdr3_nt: TGTGCCAGCAGCTTACTTTCCAAAGGGGCCGCCTACAATGAGCAGTTCTTC